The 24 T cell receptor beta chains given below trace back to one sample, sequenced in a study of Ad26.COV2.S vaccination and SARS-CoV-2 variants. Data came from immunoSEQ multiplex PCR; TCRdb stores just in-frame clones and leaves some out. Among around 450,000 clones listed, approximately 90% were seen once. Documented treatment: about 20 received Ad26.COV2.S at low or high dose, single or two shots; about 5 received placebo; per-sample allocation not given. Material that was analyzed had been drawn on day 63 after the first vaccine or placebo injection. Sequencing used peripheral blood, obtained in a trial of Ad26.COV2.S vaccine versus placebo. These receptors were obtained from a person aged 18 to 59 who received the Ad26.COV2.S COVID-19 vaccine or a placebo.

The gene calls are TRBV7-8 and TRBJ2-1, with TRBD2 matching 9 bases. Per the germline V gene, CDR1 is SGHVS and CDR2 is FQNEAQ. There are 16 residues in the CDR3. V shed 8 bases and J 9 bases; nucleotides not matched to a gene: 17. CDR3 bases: TGTGCCAGCGCAACCCCCCCGGGACTAGCTCGAGGTGAGCAGTTCTTC. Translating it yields CASATPPGLARGEQFF.

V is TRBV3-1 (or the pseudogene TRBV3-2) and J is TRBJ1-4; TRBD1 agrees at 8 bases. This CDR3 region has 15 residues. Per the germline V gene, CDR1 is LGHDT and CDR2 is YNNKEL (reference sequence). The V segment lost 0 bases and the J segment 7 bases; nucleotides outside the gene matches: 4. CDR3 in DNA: TGTGCCAGCAGCCAAGATGACAGGGGTGGTGAAAAACTGTTTTTT. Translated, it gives CASSQDDRGGEKLFF.

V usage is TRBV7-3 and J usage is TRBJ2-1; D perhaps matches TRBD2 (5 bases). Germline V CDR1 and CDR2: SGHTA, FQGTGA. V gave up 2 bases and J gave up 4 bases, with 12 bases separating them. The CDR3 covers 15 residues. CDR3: CASSLHLAVYNEQFF. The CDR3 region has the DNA TGTGCCAGCAGCTTACATCTAGCAGTATACAATGAGCAGTTCTTC.

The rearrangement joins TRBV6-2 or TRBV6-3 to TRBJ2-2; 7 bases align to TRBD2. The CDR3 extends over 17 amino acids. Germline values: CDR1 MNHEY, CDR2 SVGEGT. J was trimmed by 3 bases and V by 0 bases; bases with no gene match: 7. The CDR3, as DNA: TGTGCCAGCAGTTACTCGTGGGGGAGGGGACACACCGGGGAGCTGTTTTTT. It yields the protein CASSYSWGRGHTGELFF.

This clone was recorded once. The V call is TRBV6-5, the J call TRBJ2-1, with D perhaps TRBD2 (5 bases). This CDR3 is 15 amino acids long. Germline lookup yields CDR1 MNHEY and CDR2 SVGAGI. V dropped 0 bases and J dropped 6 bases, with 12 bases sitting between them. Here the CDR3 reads CASSYSAGVGNEQFF. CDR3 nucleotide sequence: TGTGCCAGCAGTTACTCGGCCGGGGTGGGCAATGAGCAGTTCTTC.

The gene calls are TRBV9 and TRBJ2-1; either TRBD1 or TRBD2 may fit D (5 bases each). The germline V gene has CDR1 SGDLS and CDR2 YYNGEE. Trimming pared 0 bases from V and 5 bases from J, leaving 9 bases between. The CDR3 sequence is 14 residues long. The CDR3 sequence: CASSVGGFNNEQFF. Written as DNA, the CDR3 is TGTGCCAGCAGCGTAGGGGGGTTCAACAATGAGCAGTTCTTC. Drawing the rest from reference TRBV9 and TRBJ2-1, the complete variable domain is DSGVTQTPKHLITATGQRVTLRCSPRSGDLSVYWYQQSLDQGLQFLIQYYNGEERAKGNILERFSAQQFPDLHSELNLSSLELGDSALYFCASSVGGFNNEQFFGPGTRLTVL.

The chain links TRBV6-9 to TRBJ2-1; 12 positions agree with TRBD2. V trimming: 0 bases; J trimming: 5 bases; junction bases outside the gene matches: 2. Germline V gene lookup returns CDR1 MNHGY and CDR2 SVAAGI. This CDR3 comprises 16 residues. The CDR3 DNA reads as TGTGCCAGCAGTTATTCCCCTAGCGGGAGGGACAATGAGCAGTTCTTC. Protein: CASSYSPSGRDNEQFF.

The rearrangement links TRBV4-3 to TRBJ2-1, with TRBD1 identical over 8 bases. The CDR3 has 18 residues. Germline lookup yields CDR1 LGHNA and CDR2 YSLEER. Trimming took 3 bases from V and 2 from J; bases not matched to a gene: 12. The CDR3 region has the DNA TGCGCCAGCAGCCACCCCAGGGGGCTCCATGACCCCTACAATGAGCAGTTCTTC. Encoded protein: CASSHPRGLHDPYNEQFF.

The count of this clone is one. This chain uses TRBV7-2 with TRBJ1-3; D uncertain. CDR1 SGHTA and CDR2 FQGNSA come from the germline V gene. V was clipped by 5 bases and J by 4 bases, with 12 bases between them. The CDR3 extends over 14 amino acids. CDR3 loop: CASSSAQSGNTIYF. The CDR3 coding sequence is TGTGCCAGCAGCAGCGCGCAGTCCGGAAACACCATATATTTT. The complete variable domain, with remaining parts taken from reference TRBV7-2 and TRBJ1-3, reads GAGVSQSPSNKVTEKGKDVELRCDPISGHTALYWYRQSLGQGLEFLIYFQGNSAPDKSGLPSDRFSAERTGGSVSTLTIQRTQQEDSAVYLCASSSAQSGNTIYFGEGSWLTVV.

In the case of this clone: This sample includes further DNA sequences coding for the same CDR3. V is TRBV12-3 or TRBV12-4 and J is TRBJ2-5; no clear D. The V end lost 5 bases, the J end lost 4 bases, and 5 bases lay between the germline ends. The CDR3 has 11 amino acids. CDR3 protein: CASSLRETQYF. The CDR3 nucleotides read TGTGCCAGCAGTCTTCGAGAGACCCAGTACTTC.

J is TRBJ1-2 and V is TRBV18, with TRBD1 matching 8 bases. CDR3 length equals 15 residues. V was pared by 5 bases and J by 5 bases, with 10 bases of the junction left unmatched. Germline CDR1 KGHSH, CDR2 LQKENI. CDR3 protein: CASSDTTGVGYGYTF. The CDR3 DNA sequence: TGTGCCAGCTCAGACACGACAGGGGTTGGTTATGGCTACACCTTC.

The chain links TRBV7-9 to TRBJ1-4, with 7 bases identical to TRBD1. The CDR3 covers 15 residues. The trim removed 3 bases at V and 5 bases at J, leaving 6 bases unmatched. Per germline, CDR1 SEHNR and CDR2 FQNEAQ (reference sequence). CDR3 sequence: CASSFGTVTNEKLFF. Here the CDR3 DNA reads TGTGCCAGCAGCTTCGGGACAGTGACCAATGAAAAACTGTTTTTT.

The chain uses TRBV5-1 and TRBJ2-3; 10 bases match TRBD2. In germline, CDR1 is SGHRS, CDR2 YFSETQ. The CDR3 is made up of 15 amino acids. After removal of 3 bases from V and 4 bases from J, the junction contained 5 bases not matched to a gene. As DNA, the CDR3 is TGCGCCAGCAGCTCCGGGACTAGCGCCGCAGATACGCAGTATTTT. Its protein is CASSSGTSAADTQYF.

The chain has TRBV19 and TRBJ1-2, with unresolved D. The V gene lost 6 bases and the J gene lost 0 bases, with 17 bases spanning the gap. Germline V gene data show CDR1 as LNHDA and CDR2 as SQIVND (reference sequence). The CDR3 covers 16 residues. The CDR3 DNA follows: TGTGCCAGTAGCCCTTTGGGAAACAGACCTAACTATGGCTACACCTTC. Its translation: CASSPLGNRPNYGYTF.

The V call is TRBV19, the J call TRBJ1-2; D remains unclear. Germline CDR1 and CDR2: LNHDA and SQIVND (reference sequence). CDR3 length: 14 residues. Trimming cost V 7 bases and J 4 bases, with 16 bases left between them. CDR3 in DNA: TGTGCCAGTACCCCTTCGGAGGGTCCCTATGGCTACACCTTC. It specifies CASTPSEGPYGYTF. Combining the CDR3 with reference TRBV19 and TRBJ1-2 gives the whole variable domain DGGITQSPKYLFRKEGQNVTLSCEQNLNHDAMYWYRQDPGQGLRLIYYSQIVNDFQKGDIAEGYSVSREKKESFPLTVTSAQKNPTAFYLCASTPSEGPYGYTFGSGTRLTVV.

This CDR3 reads CASSDEINYGYTF. The CDR3 DNA reads as TGTGCCAGTAGCGACGAGATTAACTATGGCTACACCTTC. J is TRBJ1-2 and V is TRBV6-2 or TRBV6-3; D remains unclear. CDR1 MNHEY and CDR2 SVGEGT come from the germline V gene. Trimming took 9 bases from V and 1 from J, leaving 12 bases between them. The CDR3 contains 13 residues.

CDR3 bases: TGTGCCAGCAGCTCTATAGCGGGAGAGGCAGATACGCAGTATTTT. The encoded protein is CASSSIAGEADTQYF. The chain links TRBV7-3 to TRBJ2-3; 9 nucleotides match TRBD2. This CDR3 spans 15 amino acids. V trimming: 4 bases; J trimming: 4 bases; junction bases outside the gene matches: 6. Germline CDR1 SGHTA, CDR2 FQGTGA.

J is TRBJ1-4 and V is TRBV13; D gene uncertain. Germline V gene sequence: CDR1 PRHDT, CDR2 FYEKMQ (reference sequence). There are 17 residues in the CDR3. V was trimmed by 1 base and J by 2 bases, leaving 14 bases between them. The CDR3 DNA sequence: TGTGCCAGCAGCTTAGTTGGAGAAGGCATCACTAATGAAAAACTGTTTTTT. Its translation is CASSLVGEGITNEKLFF.

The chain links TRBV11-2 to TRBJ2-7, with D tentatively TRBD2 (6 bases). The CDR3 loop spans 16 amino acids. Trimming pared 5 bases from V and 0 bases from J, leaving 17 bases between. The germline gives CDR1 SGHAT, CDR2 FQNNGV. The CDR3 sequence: CASSTRDFPSSYEQYF. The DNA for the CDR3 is TGTGCCAGCAGCACCAGGGACTTTCCGAGCTCCTACGAGCAGTACTTC.

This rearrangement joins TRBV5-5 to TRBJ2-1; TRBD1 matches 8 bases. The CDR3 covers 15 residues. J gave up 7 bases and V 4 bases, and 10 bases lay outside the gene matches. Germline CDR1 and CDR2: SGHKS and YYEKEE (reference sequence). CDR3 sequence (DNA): TGTGCCAGCAGCGACCCAGCCAGGGGGCAGAATGAGCAGTTCTTC. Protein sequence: CASSDPARGQNEQFF.

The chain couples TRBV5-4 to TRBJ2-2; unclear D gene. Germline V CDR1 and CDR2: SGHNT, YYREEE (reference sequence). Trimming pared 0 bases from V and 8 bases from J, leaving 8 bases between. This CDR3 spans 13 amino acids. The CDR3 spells CASSLGSVGELFF. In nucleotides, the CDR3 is TGTGCCAGCAGCTTGGGGTCGGTGGGGGAGCTGTTTTTT.

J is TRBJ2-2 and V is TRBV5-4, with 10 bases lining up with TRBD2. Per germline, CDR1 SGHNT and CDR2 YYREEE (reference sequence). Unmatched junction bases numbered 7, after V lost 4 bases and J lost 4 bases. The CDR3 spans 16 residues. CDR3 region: CASSPRAGGITGELFF. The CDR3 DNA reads TGTGCCAGCAGCCCACGAGCGGGAGGGATCACCGGGGAGCTGTTTTTT.

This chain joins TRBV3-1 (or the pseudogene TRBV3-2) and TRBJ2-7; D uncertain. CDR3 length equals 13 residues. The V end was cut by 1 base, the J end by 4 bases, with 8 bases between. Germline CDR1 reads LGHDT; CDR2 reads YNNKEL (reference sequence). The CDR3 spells CASSQVEAYEQYF. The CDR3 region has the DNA TGTGCCAGCAGCCAAGTCGAGGCTTACGAGCAGTACTTC.

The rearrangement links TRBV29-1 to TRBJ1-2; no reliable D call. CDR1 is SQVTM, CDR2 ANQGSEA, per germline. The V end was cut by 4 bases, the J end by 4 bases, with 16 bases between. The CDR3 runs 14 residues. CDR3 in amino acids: CSVANIPLPYGYTF. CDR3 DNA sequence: TGCAGCGTTGCGAACATTCCGTTGCCCTATGGCTACACCTTC. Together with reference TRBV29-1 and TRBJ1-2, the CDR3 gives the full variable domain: SAVISQKPSRDICQRGTSLTIQCQVDSQVTMMFWYRQQPGQSLTLIATANQGSEATYESGFVIDKFPISRPNLTFSTLTVSNMSPEDSSIYLCSVANIPLPYGYTFGSGTRLTVV.